The clone carrying this TCR beta chain was observed many times. The antigen is unknown. The DNA is omitted, as the CDR3 cannot be located on it reliably, and the CDR3 follows TCRdb's listing. The sample originates from a study of glioma-infiltrating T cells. Amplification of TCR alpha and beta CDR3 regions from RNA used iRepertoire nested multiplex PCR. One-step reverse transcription and amplification started from around 100-400 ng of tissue mRNA or PBMC total RNA. TCRdb re-called the multiplex PCR reads through MiXCR, storing one row per CDR3 protein. The sample holds under 200,000 distinct CDR3 sequences, more than 25% seen once. General study findings and limits: Tissue-blood divergence was below expectation in non-neoplastic patients, above in gliomas. Tissue and blood shared very few CDR3 sequences.

The CDR3 numbers 15 amino acids, ends counted. This clonotype was obtained from a human donor with low-grade glioma or glioblastoma, undergoing nonglioma brain surgery, or in good health (not recorded which). This chain links TRBV7-5 with TRBJ2-5; the DNA was not compared with TRBD2, the D call given in the table. TRBV7-5 is marked as a pseudogene. The source material was glioma tissue, nonneoplastic brain tissue, or PBMCs (not recorded which). CDR3 residues: CISVSNSGTQETQYF.